This T cell receptor beta chain was captured in a study of blood T cell repertoires in COVID-19. Study summary: T cells, B-cell-depleted T cells, or PBMCs supplied cDNA or gDNA.

Sequenced by immunoSEQ multiplex PCR; TCRdb stores in-frame clones only, minus some. The table lists hundreds of thousands of clones, roughly 86% of them singletons. This clone showed up just once. The germline V gene has CDR1 MNHEY and CDR2 SMNVEV (reference sequence). V was pared by 8 bases and J by 2 bases, with 13 bases between. The CDR3 is made up of 14 amino acids. The sequencing input was PBMCs or T cells enriched from blood (not recorded which). The sequence came from a woman aged 25-40 years who had recovered from COVID-19. The chain recombines TRBV27 with TRBJ1-3; D is perhaps TRBD1 (5 bases). Here the CDR3 reads CASRPGTAGNTIYF. As DNA, the CDR3 is TGTGCCAGCCGCCCCGGGACTGCTGGAAACACCATATATTTT.